Listed here are 9 T cell receptor beta chains from one sample, sequenced in a study of cytomegalovirus exposure and HLA in healthy donors. The method was immunoSEQ multiplex PCR; TCRdb's version includes in-frame clones alone and lacks a portion of them. The table records 250,000 to 300,000 clones, just over 85% of them present only once. Material for sequencing was PBMCs. These receptor sequences come from a woman between 18 and 30 years old in good health and CMV-seronegative.

The chain links TRBV27 to TRBJ1-2; D might be TRBD1 (5 bases). Trimming took 5 bases from V and 8 from J, leaving 9 bases between them. The V gene's germline CDR1 is MNHEY and CDR2 SMNVEV (reference sequence). The length of the CDR3 is 11 residues. The CDR3 sequence is CASSTGSGYTF. The CDR3 nucleotides are TGTGCCAGCAGTACAGGTAGCGGCTACACCTTC.

The chain has TRBV5-1 and TRBJ1-4; 8 nucleotides match TRBD1. The length of the CDR3 is 17 residues. From germline, CDR1 is SGHRS and CDR2 YFSETQ. With 0 bases clipped from V and 5 bases from J, the junction kept 9 bases outside the gene matches. The CDR3 region is CASSLGDLDRGNEKLFF. CDR3 coding DNA: TGCGCCAGCAGCTTGGGGGACTTAGACAGGGGAAATGAAAAACTGTTTTTT.

The chain has TRBV2 and TRBJ1-3; possible D gene TRBD1, 5 bases. CDR3 length equals 12 residues. Germline CDR1 SNHLY, CDR2 FYNNEI. Trimming took off 7 bases at V and 1 base at J, with 5 bases between the two ends. The CDR3 nucleotides are TGTGCCAGCAAGGGGTCTGGAAACACCATATATTTT. It translates to CASKGSGNTIYF.

This chain uses TRBV5-6 with TRBJ2-5; D may be TRBD1 (5 bases). V gave up 5 bases and J gave up 2 bases, with 16 bases separating them. The CDR3 sequence is 15 residues long. The germline CDR1 and CDR2 sequences are SGHDT and YYEEEE. The CDR3 loop is CASSRSGFWQETQYF. CDR3 coding DNA: TGTGCCAGCAGTAGATCAGGGTTTTGGCAAGAGACCCAGTACTTC.

The V and J genes are TRBV4-1 and TRBJ1-1; D perhaps matches TRBD1 (5 bases). The germline CDR1 and CDR2 sequences are MGHRA and YSYEKL. CDR3 length equals 17 residues. The V and J ends lost 1 base and 2 bases respectively, with 17 bases between them. The CDR3 sequence: CASSQGGGKRTNTEAFF. The CDR3 DNA reads as TGCGCCAGCAGCCAAGGGGGGGGGAAAAGGACTAACACTGAAGCTTTCTTT.

The chain uses TRBV6-1 and TRBJ2-3; D is perhaps TRBD1 (5 bases). CDR1 and CDR2 (germline): MNHNS, SASEGT. V was clipped by 1 base and J by 9 bases, with 11 bases between them. The CDR3 is 13 residues long. CDR3 amino acids: CASSEVRAGTQYF. As DNA, the CDR3 is TGTGCCAGCAGTGAAGTCAGGGCCGGGACGCAGTATTTT.

The rearrangement uses TRBV6-5 and TRBJ1-1, with a weak D call TRBD1 (5 bases). V lost 8 bases and J 4 bases, leaving 14 bases between the germline ends. Germline-derived CDR1 and CDR2 are MNHEY and SVGAGI. The CDR3 has 13 amino acids. The CDR3: CASWRGTGTEAFF. The CDR3 DNA follows: TGTGCCAGCTGGAGGGGCACAGGCACTGAAGCTTTCTTT.

The chain is built from TRBV6-5 and TRBJ1-1; 7 positions agree with TRBD1. Germline CDR1 is MNHEY and CDR2 is SVGAGI. The CDR3 runs 15 residues. V lost 2 bases and J lost 0; bases outside the gene matches: 3. The DNA for the CDR3 is TGTGCCAGCAGTTACGGGACAGTTCTGAACACTGAAGCTTTCTTT. It encodes CASSYGTVLNTEAFF.

The chain joins TRBV5-4 to TRBJ1-2; D ambiguous. Per germline, CDR1 SGHNT and CDR2 YYREEE (reference sequence). The V end was cut by 2 bases, the J end by 1 base, with 12 bases between. This CDR3 has 15 residues. CDR3 residues: CASSFTSGGNYGYTF. CDR3 nucleotides: TGTGCCAGCAGCTTCACCTCCGGCGGTAACTATGGCTACACCTTC.